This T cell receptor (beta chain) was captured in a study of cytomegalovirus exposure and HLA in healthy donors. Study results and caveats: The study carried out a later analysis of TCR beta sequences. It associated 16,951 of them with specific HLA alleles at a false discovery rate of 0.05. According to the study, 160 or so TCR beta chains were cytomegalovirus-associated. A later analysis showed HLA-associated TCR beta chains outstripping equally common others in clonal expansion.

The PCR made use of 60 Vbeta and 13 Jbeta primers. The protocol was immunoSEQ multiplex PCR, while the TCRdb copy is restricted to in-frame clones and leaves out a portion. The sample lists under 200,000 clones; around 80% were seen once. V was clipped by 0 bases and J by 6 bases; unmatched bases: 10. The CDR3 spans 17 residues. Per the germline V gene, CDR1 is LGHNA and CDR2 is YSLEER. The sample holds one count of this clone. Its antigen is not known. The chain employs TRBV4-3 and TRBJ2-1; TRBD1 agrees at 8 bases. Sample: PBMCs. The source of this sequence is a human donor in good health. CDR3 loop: CASSQESIRGRINEQFF. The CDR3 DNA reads TGCGCCAGCAGCCAAGAGAGTATCAGGGGGCGCATCAATGAGCAGTTCTTC.